What follows describes a single TCR beta chain. What this receptor recognizes is not known. No base qualities exist here, and no much larger clone lies one base off it. The data originate from a study of blood T cell repertoires in COVID-19 (dated by TCRdb to 2018 to 2020). General notes on the study: The collaborator samples originated in the United States, Italy and Spain and spanned the acute and convalescent phases of COVID-19. The prospective study material was composed of cDNA or gDNA derived from T cells, B-cell-depleted T cells, or PBMCs. Deeply sampled blood TCRbeta repertoires from subjects exposed to, actively infected with, or recovered from COVID-19 were included in the dataset. The repertoires were released in a freely available public database meant as a resource for research on the immune response to SARS-CoV-2. The samples were drawn from two sources: the first 160 participants of the ongoing ImmuneRACE study, and 1,254 subjects contributed by 6 global collaborators. Nearly every sample came with metadata listing a de-identified subject ID, COVID-19 status, age in years and sex. Where available, HLA class I and class II types were obtained from metadata supplied by the sample provider rather than from assay-based typing. Broader findings and caveats from the paper: How much clinical and demographic metadata was included differed by source and by participant, and the metadata was provided uncurated.

The CDR3 runs 15 residues from the cysteine to the phenylalanine. Left in the record is the CDR3 DNA by itself, 45 bases read in frame from the first base. Trimming removed 3 bases from V and 0 bases from J; the gene matches leave 1 base unexplained. The germline V gene sets CDR1 to KGHSH and CDR2 to LQKENI. Participants in the prospective study were enrolled through a virtual design, were aged roughly 18 to 100 years, and lived in some 24 United States geographic areas. To assign participants to cohorts, the prospective study relied on clinical history that participants themselves reported in a screening survey and a study questionnaire. Each participant in the prospective study had whole blood, serum and a nasopharyngeal or oropharyngeal swab collected by mobile phlebotomists. Over a roughly 2-month period, participants in the prospective study had the option of providing additional blood draws and questionnaires. Before DNA extraction, blood samples from the prospective study were shipped at room temperature or frozen.

The immunoSEQ Assay, a bias-controlled multiplex PCR, was used to amplify TCRbeta CDR3 regions from genomic DNA. Per the authors' processing: Within the assay, amplification of reference gene primers was used to estimate how many nucleated cells each sample contained. To quantify the absolute abundance of each unique TCRbeta CDR3 rearrangement, sequence reads were collapsed and filtered. For each sample, productive Simpson clonality was calculated as the square root of Simpson's diversity index over productive rearrangements. TCRdb re-hosts the immuneACCESS table, in-frame sequences only. Its copies lack some clones; in the studies checked, an unresolved V gene accounts for under half of them, and the cause for the rest is not known. V and J calls and clone size are copied from that table; D and trimming were computed from the DNA. This sample is represented by about 360,000 clones; roughly 87% of them were singletons. The biggest ten clones account for more than 2% of the sample.

This receptor was obtained from a woman aged 40 to 49 with acute COVID-19. Recombination joined TRBV18 with TRBJ2-7, and TRBD2 aligns with 11 junction nucleotides. Input material: PBMCs or T cells enriched from blood (not recorded which). The CDR3 in this case is CASSPGTSGSYEQYF. The nucleotide sequence is TGTGCCAGCTCACCTGGGACTAGCGGCTCCTACGAGCAGTACTTC.